Listed below are T cell receptor beta chains from one sample, sequenced in a study of T cell repertoires in cytomegalovirus infection. TCRdb redid the calling of the reads with MiXCR, one entry per CDR3 protein. The data show 900,000 to 950,000 distinct CDR3 sequences, with 31% seen just once and 10% to 15% held by the top ten. Antigen specificity for these receptors is unknown. The specimen comprised cultured CD8+ T cells from PBMCs, sampled from culture after CMV antigen stimulation. These receptors originate from a human donor in good health (CMV status not recorded). Some clones in this sample may be carry-over from other donors' samples. Each CDR3 is given without its conserved first and last residue.

J,V,CDR3
TRBJ1-5,TRBV12-3/TRBV12-4,ASSLKGRGYNQPQH
TRBJ2-4,TRBV7-8,ASSLSGATGRNIQY
TRBJ2-3,TRBV7-6,ASSLGLAGGRTDTQY
TRBJ1-5,TRBV7-6,ASSLGTGEYSNQPQH
TRBJ1-2,TRBV7-9,ASSLIHGYT
TRBJ2-5,TRBV27,ASSLSANRETQY
TRBJ2-7,TRBV7-9,ASSTIAGGPYEQY
TRBJ2-4,TRBV7-9,ASSSTGLENIQY
TRBJ2-7,TRBV7-9,ASSLAQRPRDRVVSYEQY
TRBJ2-3,TRBV19,ASSGPWTDTQY
TRBJ2-1,TRBV6-2/TRBV6-3,ASNTRTLYNEQF
TRBJ2-3,TRBV5-8,ASSSTLGGTSGNTDTQY
TRBJ1-1,TRBV7-4,ASSSHGTEAF
TRBJ2-1,TRBV2,ASFLGASSYNEQF
TRBJ2-1,TRBV6-5,ASSHQGARAQF
TRBJ2-3,TRBV7-9,ASTLTGGTDTQY
TRBJ2-5,TRBV7-9,ASSLVTGRKTQY
TRBJ2-7,TRBV27,ASGLLRYEQY
TRBJ1-1,TRBV5-6,ASSLFEQVNTEAF
TRBJ2-2,TRBV4-3,ASSHTGTGYTGELF
TRBJ1-3,TRBV6-6,ASSNGGRSSGNTIY
TRBJ2-1,TRBV27,ASSLYPGGNEQF
TRBJ1-1,TRBV27,ASGGPLNTEAF
TRBJ2-7,TRBV27,ASRHGQGDEQY
TRBJ2-7,TRBV7-9,ASRPPGTGIYEQY
TRBJ2-3,TRBV15,ATMSTGRTDTQY
TRBJ2-1,TRBV7-8,ASSLDVDPYNEQF
TRBJ2-2,TRBV18,ASSPTVAGPVTGELF
TRBJ1-2,TRBV12-5,ASGWTGDYGYT
TRBJ2-3,TRBV19,ASRGKRSVDTQY
TRBJ2-1,TRBV7-6,ASSLTSGGAWGF
TRBJ1-2,TRBV7-9,ASSFGQGANYGYT
TRBJ2-5,TRBV7-9,ASSLQVLETQY
TRBJ2-1,TRBV7-3,ASSLQGGTYNEQF
TRBJ2-1,TRBV5-6,ASSPGLGVWREQF
TRBJ1-1,TRBV5-1,ASSSEAVTNTEAF
TRBJ2-2,TRBV11-3,ASSLLRGPGTGELF
TRBJ2-5,TRBV6-6,ASSYFGGGHQETQY
TRBJ1-1,TRBV12-3/TRBV12-4,ASSLDANTEAF
TRBJ2-2,TRBV7-8,ASSHLGLAGGPNTGELF
TRBJ1-6,TRBV12-3/TRBV12-4,ASSLGSASSYNSPLH
TRBJ2-5,TRBV4-1,ASSQGASGYYQETQY
TRBJ1-6,TRBV9,ASSERDGGNSPLH
TRBJ1-5,TRBV27,ASSLSPPGRYSNQPQH
TRBJ2-1,TRBV2,ASRSGGYNEQF